One and the same sample provided the 29 T cell receptor beta chains below, sequenced in a study of beta chain features in type 1 diabetes. Since all of the isolated RNA was reverse transcribed, expressed TCRB transcripts were what got sequenced. TCRdb keeps only in-frame clones here, not all; method: immunoSEQ multiplex PCR. In the table there are under 900,000 clones, roughly 17% of which are singletons. The sequenced sample was naive CD4+ T cells from blood. The origin of the receptors is a woman aged 18 to 35 in good health.

The chain has TRBV13 and TRBJ2-7; TRBD2 aligns across 8 bases. From germline, CDR1 is PRHDT and CDR2 FYEKMQ (reference sequence). The CDR3 spans 12 residues. The trim removed 5 bases at V and 6 bases at J, leaving 3 bases unmatched. The CDR3 coding sequence is TGTGCCAGCAGCCCCCGGGGGGGCGAGCAGTACTTC. Its translation is CASSPRGGEQYF.

The V and J genes are TRBV19 and TRBJ1-5; D gene uncertain. V shed 4 bases and J shed 3 bases, with 16 bases lying between them. CDR3 length: 16 amino acids. Germline CDR1 is LNHDA and CDR2 is SQIVND (reference sequence). This CDR3 is CASSNQKGSINQPQHF. In DNA, the CDR3 is TGTGCCAGTAGTAACCAAAAAGGCTCGATCAATCAGCCCCAGCATTTT.

This clone was counted only a few times. The CDR3 loop is CASSLSPGTSGYEQYF. As DNA, the CDR3 is TGTGCCAGCAGTTTATCCCCCGGGACTAGCGGCTACGAGCAGTACTTC. This chain links TRBV28 with TRBJ2-7; 11 bases align to TRBD2. The CDR3 has 16 amino acids. V was clipped by 1 base and J by 3 bases; unmatched bases: 5. Germline V gene data show CDR1 as MDHEN and CDR2 as SYDVKM.

About this clone itself: Other nucleotide sequences in the sample specify the same CDR3. The J gene is TRBJ2-7, the V gene TRBV15; D ambiguous. This CDR3 is 16 amino acids long. Germline values: CDR1 LNHNV, CDR2 YYDKDF (reference sequence). Trimming removed 4 bases at V and 1 base at J, with 17 bases between. The CDR3 loop is CATSKAYGFPSYEQYF. CDR3 DNA sequence: TGTGCCACCAGCAAGGCTTACGGCTTCCCATCCTACGAGCAGTACTTC. The variable domain in full, completed from reference TRBV15 and TRBJ2-7, reads DAMVIQNPRYQVTQFGKPVTLSCSQTLNHNVMYWYQQKSSQAPKLLFHYYDKDFNNEADTPDNFQSRRPNTSFCFLDIRSPGLGDTAMYLCATSKAYGFPSYEQYFGPGTRLTVT.

V and J are TRBV7-3 and TRBJ2-1, with a weak D call TRBD2 (5 bases). The CDR3 covers 14 residues. The V end lost 6 bases, the J end lost 5 bases, and 14 bases lay between the germline ends. Germline V gene sequence: CDR1 SGHTA, CDR2 FQGTGA. CDR3 sequence reads: CASSNGGPNNEQFF. In DNA form, the CDR3 reads TGTGCCAGCAGTAACGGAGGACCAAACAATGAGCAGTTCTTC.

The gene calls are TRBV5-1 and TRBJ2-1; 12 positions agree with TRBD2. The CDR3 contains 13 residues. V was clipped by 5 bases and J by 6 bases; unmatched bases: 0. CDR1 and CDR2 from the germline V gene are SGHRS and YFSETQ. The CDR3 spells CASRLAGGNEQFF. Written as DNA, the CDR3 is TGCGCCAGCAGACTAGCGGGGGGCAATGAGCAGTTCTTC.

Concerning this clone: Other DNA sequences in this sample translate to the same CDR3. The chain has TRBV11-2 and TRBJ2-7; TRBD1 agrees at 9 bases. The germline gives CDR1 SGHAT, CDR2 FQNNGV. Trimming at V came to 5 bases and at J to 4 bases, leaving 3 bases not matched to a gene. The CDR3 is made up of 13 amino acids. CDR3 in amino acids: CASSRDRAYEQYF. CDR3 nucleotide sequence: TGTGCCAGCAGCCGGGACAGGGCTTACGAGCAGTACTTC.

This clone was picked up a small number of times. This chain links TRBV28 with TRBJ2-7; TRBD1 is a possible D gene (5 bases). Germline CDR1 and CDR2: MDHEN and SYDVKM. The V gene lost 9 bases and the J gene lost 4 bases, with 16 bases spanning the gap. CDR3 length: 13 residues. As DNA, the CDR3 is TGTGCCAGAAGAGAAGGGGTTCGTTACGAGCAGTACTTC. This translates into CARREGVRYEQYF.

A few counts support this clone. V and J are TRBV4-3 and TRBJ2-1, with 8 nucleotides matching TRBD2. Germline CDR1 LGHNA, CDR2 YSLEER. V lost 4 bases to trimming and J lost 6 bases; unmatched junction nucleotides: 11. This CDR3 spans 16 amino acids. CDR3 coding DNA: TGCGCCAGCAGCCGCTCGGTAGCGGGGCCCCTCAATGAGCAGTTCTTC. Protein product: CASSRSVAGPLNEQFF.

J is TRBJ1-1 and V is TRBV7-6; TRBD1 matches 7 bases. This CDR3 spans 12 amino acids. CDR1 and CDR2 (germline): SGHVS, FNYEAQ. The J segment lost 9 bases and the V segment lost 5 bases, leaving 6 bases of the junction unmatched. The CDR3 reads CASSAPGQKAFF. For the CDR3, the DNA is TGTGCCAGCAGCGCCCCGGGACAGAAAGCTTTCTTT.

The rearrangement links TRBV10-3 to TRBJ1-4; 8 bases map to TRBD1. After removal of 10 bases from V and 7 bases from J, the junction contained 5 bases not matched to a gene. This CDR3 spans 12 amino acids. CDR1 and CDR2 from the germline V gene are ENHRY and SYGVKD. The CDR3 sequence: CASRTGFEKLFF. The CDR3 coding sequence is TGTGCCAGCAGGACAGGGTTTGAAAAACTGTTTTTT.

This chain links TRBV7-9 with TRBJ2-3; D is perhaps TRBD2 (6 bases). Germline CDR1 is SEHNR and CDR2 is FQNEAQ (reference sequence). The V gene lost 8 bases and the J gene lost 2 bases, with 11 bases spanning the gap. CDR3 length: 13 amino acids. In nucleotides, the CDR3 is TGTGCCAGCTCAAAGCGGGTCACAGATACGCAGTATTTT. This translates into CASSKRVTDTQYF.

In its sample, this clone was seen a few times. The chain uses TRBV5-1 and TRBJ2-2, with 8 bases matching TRBD1. Germline V gene sequence: CDR1 SGHRS, CDR2 YFSETQ. The CDR3 runs 15 residues. V dropped 4 bases and J dropped 1; count of bases not matched to a gene: 3. CDR3 sequence: CASSRDRRNTGELFF. CDR3 in DNA: TGCGCCAGCAGCCGGGACAGGAGGAACACCGGGGAGCTGTTTTTT.

V is TRBV28 and J is TRBJ2-7, with D perhaps matching TRBD1 or TRBD2 (5 bases each). Germline lookup yields CDR1 MDHEN and CDR2 SYDVKM. The CDR3 is 15 amino acids. With 2 bases removed from V and 1 base from J, the gap between germline ends came to 12 bases. The CDR3, as DNA: TGTGCCAGCAGTTTAGGGGGAGCCAGATCCTACGAGCAGTACTTC. Amino acids: CASSLGGARSYEQYF.

In its sample, this clone was seen a few times. V is TRBV6-6 and J is TRBJ2-7, with a weak D call TRBD1 (6 bases). The germline V gene encodes CDR1 MNHNY and CDR2 SVGAGI (reference sequence). This CDR3 is 15 amino acids long. The V end was cut by 4 bases, the J end by 0 bases, with 13 bases between. CDR3 nucleotide sequence: TGTGCCAGCAGTTTGACAGGAGAAAGCTCCTACGAGCAGTACTTC. Protein product: CASSLTGESSYEQYF.

The genes are TRBV4-3 and TRBJ2-7, with D perhaps matching TRBD1 or TRBD2 (5 bases each). Trimming shortened V by 4 bases and J by 6 bases, and 13 bases separated the two germline ends. The CDR3 spans 13 residues. Germline values: CDR1 LGHNA, CDR2 YSLEER. CDR3 bases: TGCGCCAGCAGCCGGGCCAGGGACGGCGAGCAGTACTTC. Translated: CASSRARDGEQYF.

This rearrangement joins TRBV27 to TRBJ2-1, with 9 positions matching TRBD1. The CDR3 spans 17 residues. J gave up 2 bases and V 5 bases, and 10 bases lay outside the gene matches. CDR1 is MNHEY and CDR2 is SMNVEV in the germline V gene (reference sequence). CDR3 in amino acids: CASSPAPGTGTYNEQFF. Here the CDR3 DNA reads TGTGCCAGCAGTCCCGCCCCCGGGACAGGGACCTACAATGAGCAGTTCTTC.

This clone was detected a few times. CDR3 sequence: CASSSSRGDSFTKQYF. CDR3 in DNA: TGTGCCAGCAGTTCATCCCGAGGGGACTCCTTCACAAAGCAGTACTTC. The gene calls are TRBV28 and TRBJ2-7; D perhaps matches TRBD2 (6 bases). V lost 4 bases and J lost 8, with 24 bases in between. The germline V gene encodes CDR1 MDHEN and CDR2 SYDVKM. The CDR3 runs 16 residues.

This clone was observed a few times. This chain connects TRBV10-3 to TRBJ2-1; 9 nucleotides agree with TRBD2. Germline CDR1 ENHRY, CDR2 SYGVKD. J gave up 7 bases and V 10 bases, and 14 bases lay outside the gene matches. The CDR3 runs 15 residues. Here the CDR3 DNA reads TGTGCCACGAGGCCGGGACTAGCACTCTGGAATGAGCAGTTCTTC. It specifies CATRPGLALWNEQFF.

The chain links TRBV7-6 to TRBJ2-5; TRBD2 is a possible D gene (6 bases). CDR1 is SGHVS and CDR2 is FNYEAQ in the germline V gene. The CDR3 contains 17 residues. V lost 5 bases to trimming and J lost 4 bases, with 23 bases between them. This CDR3 reads CASSEGIGGLRPETQYF. The DNA of the CDR3 is TGTGCCAGCAGCGAAGGCATTGGGGGGTTACGTCCAGAGACCCAGTACTTC.

This clone was detected only a few times. The same CDR3 also results from other DNA sequences found in this sample. The chain recombines TRBV5-1 with TRBJ1-2; D is unresolved. The CDR3 length is 14 residues. Germline assignment: CDR1 SGHRS and CDR2 YFSETQ. The germline V and J ends were trimmed by 3 bases and 1 base, with 10 bases remaining between them. The CDR3 here is CASSSQGGNYGYTF. In nucleotides, the CDR3 is TGCGCCAGCAGCTCCCAAGGAGGTAACTATGGCTACACCTTC.

This clone has only a few counts. J is TRBJ2-1 and V is TRBV5-8; 12 positions match TRBD2. The CDR3 is made up of 15 amino acids. Germline loops: CDR1 SGHTS, CDR2 YDEGEE. Unmatched junction bases numbered 6, after V lost 4 bases and J lost 7 bases. The CDR3 here is CASSLRTSGTNEQFF. The CDR3 DNA sequence: TGTGCCAGCAGCCTCCGGACTAGCGGGACAAATGAGCAGTTCTTC.

This chain connects TRBV5-4 to TRBJ2-5; D call uncertain. CDR1 SGHNT and CDR2 YYREEE come from the germline V gene (reference sequence). Trimming pared 0 bases from V and 5 bases from J, leaving 11 bases between. CDR3 length: 14 residues. The CDR3 here is CASSLAKSGETQYF. The DNA of the CDR3 is TGTGCCAGCAGCTTGGCCAAAAGTGGGGAGACCCAGTACTTC.

This chain connects TRBV7-9 to TRBJ2-7; D is possibly TRBD2 (6 bases). This CDR3 region has 16 residues. CDR1 is SEHNR and CDR2 is FQNEAQ in the germline V gene (reference sequence). V lost 0 bases to trimming and J lost 0 bases, with 12 bases between them. Here the CDR3 DNA reads TGTGCCAGCAGCTTAGCGCGGGATGAGAGCTCCTACGAGCAGTACTTC. Amino acids: CASSLARDESSYEQYF.

This clone was seen a handful of times. CDR3 protein: CASSPSEKETQYF. DNA for the CDR3: TGCGCCAGCAGTCCCTCAGAAAAAGAGACCCAGTACTTC. This chain connects TRBV5-1 to TRBJ2-5; D uncertain. With 5 bases removed from V and 3 bases from J, the gap between germline ends came to 11 bases. CDR3 length: 13 amino acids. From germline, CDR1 is SGHRS and CDR2 YFSETQ.

This clone was seen only a few times. This chain uses TRBV27 with TRBJ1-5; 8 bases are shared with TRBD1. Trimming at V came to 4 bases and at J to 5 bases, leaving 4 bases not matched to a gene. The CDR3 contains 14 residues. Germline CDR1 and CDR2: MNHEY and SMNVEV (reference sequence). The CDR3 here is CASSSDRGHQPQHF. CDR3 sequence (DNA): TGTGCCAGCAGTTCCGACAGGGGACATCAGCCCCAGCATTTT.

CDR3 DNA: TGTGCCAGCAGCTCCCCCGCGACTCAAGAGACCCAGTACTTC. It is translated as CASSSPATQETQYF. This chain uses TRBV14 with TRBJ2-5; no clear D gene. This CDR3 contains 14 residues. Germline CDR1 SGHDN, CDR2 FVKESK. Trimming took 5 bases from V and 2 from J, leaving 12 bases between them.

This clone came up a few times. The chain carries TRBV27 and TRBJ2-1; 7 bases match TRBD1. Germline V gene data show CDR1 as MNHEY and CDR2 as SMNVEV (reference sequence). Trimming at V came to 3 bases and at J to 4 bases, leaving 3 bases not matched to a gene. The CDR3 consists of 14 residues. CDR3: CASSLRGLYNEQFF. The CDR3 region has the DNA TGTGCCAGCAGTTTGAGGGGGCTTTACAATGAGCAGTTCTTC.

This clone was found a few times. V and J are TRBV20-1 and TRBJ2-1; no definite D call. The V gene lost 7 bases and the J gene lost 6 bases, with 10 bases spanning the gap. CDR3 length: 11 amino acids. Germline V gene lookup returns CDR1 DFQATT and CDR2 SNEGSKA (reference sequence). In nucleotides, the CDR3 is TGCAGTGTCGAGAGGCGCAATGAGCAGTTCTTC. This translates into CSVERRNEQFF.